The 26 T cell receptor beta chains listed next were all sequenced from one sample in a study of CD8 T cells in Susac syndrome (dated by TCRdb to the late 2010s). The library relied on the immunoSEQ multiplex PCR assay. RNA was extracted using the RNeasy kit, and about 0.5 to 1 microgram was reverse transcribed with random hexamers. Using fastp at Q25 and MiXCR, TCRdb reprocessed the public reads and kept productive beta chains. Identical CDR3 proteins give one entry, which carries the most common genes and DNA. In this sample the table shows just over 150,000 distinct CDR3 sequences, 85% to 95% of which occur a single time. The ten top clones hold 0.16% of the sample. Material: CD4+ T cells from PBMCs. The receptors were sampled from a human donor with Susac syndrome.

This chain links TRBV20-1 with TRBJ1-5; D not resolved. Looked up from germline, CDR1 is DFQATT and CDR2 is SNEGSKA (reference sequence). Trimming stripped 6 bases from V and 0 bases from J, with 15 bases between. CDR3 length: 15 residues. CDR3 in amino acids: CSAREGPFSNQPQHF. CDR3 nucleotide sequence: TGCAGTGCCCGAGAAGGTCCTTTTAGCAATCAGCCCCAGCATTTT.

CDR3 nucleotides: TGTGCCAGCAGCCAAGATCCCGGGGGAGTCGGTCAGCCCCAGCATTTT. Translation gives CASSQDPGGVGQPQHF. V and J are TRBV4-2 and TRBJ1-5, with D tentatively TRBD1 (5 bases). This CDR3 has 16 amino acids. Germline lookup yields CDR1 LGHNA and CDR2 YNFKEQ. Between the trimmed V and J ends, which lost 0 bases and 6 bases, there was a span of 15 bases.

The table lists this clonotype with a count of one. This CDR3 reads CSARARGGANTEAFF. CDR3 in DNA: TGCAGTGCTAGAGCGAGAGGGGGCGCCAACACTGAAGCTTTCTTT. This sequence joins TRBV20-1 and TRBJ1-1; 7 nucleotides agree with TRBD1. V lost 1 base to trimming and J lost 2 bases; unmatched junction nucleotides: 7. Germline V lookup: CDR1 DFQATT, CDR2 SNEGSKA (reference sequence). The CDR3 length is 15 residues.

The chain carries TRBV25-1 and TRBJ2-5; 7 bases map to TRBD1. V shed 8 bases and J 5 bases; nucleotides not matched to a gene: 8. This CDR3 has 13 residues. Germline V gene sequence: CDR1 MGHDK, CDR2 SYGVNS. The chain's CDR3 is CASSGTVVETQYF. For the CDR3, the DNA is TGTGCCAGCTCCGGGACAGTCGTTGAGACCCAGTACTTC.

The V gene is TRBV7-9, the J gene TRBJ1-4, with a possible D match to TRBD1 (6 bases). In germline, CDR1 is SEHNR, CDR2 FQNEAQ (reference sequence). The CDR3 length is 15 residues. Between the trimmed V and J ends, which lost 5 bases and 5 bases, there was a span of 15 bases. The CDR3 loop reads CASSTPQGFNEKLFF. The CDR3 DNA is TGTGCCAGCAGCACCCCACAGGGCTTCAATGAAAAACTGTTTTTT. Full variable domain (missing parts from reference TRBV7-9 and TRBJ1-4): DTGVSQNPRHKITKRGQNVTFRCDPISEHNRLYWYRQTLGQGPEFLTYFQNEAQLEKSRLLSDRFSAERPKGSFSTLEIQRTEQGDSAMYLCASSTPQGFNEKLFFGSGTQLSVL.

The V call is TRBV5-6, the J call TRBJ1-2; D may be TRBD1 (6 bases). Germline V gene sequence: CDR1 SGHDT, CDR2 YYEEEE. The germline V and J ends were trimmed by 0 bases and 7 bases, with 10 bases remaining between them. The CDR3 length is 13 residues. CDR3 in amino acids: CASSLVGGGGYTF. The CDR3, as DNA: TGTGCCAGCAGCTTGGTTGGGGGCGGTGGCTACACCTTC.

V is TRBV12-3 or TRBV12-4 and J is TRBJ2-7; D remains unclear. Trimming took off 1 base at V and 5 bases at J, with 12 bases between the two ends. The CDR3 sequence is 14 residues long. For the CDR3, the DNA is TGTGCCAGCAGTTTAGGTAGAAGGGTGGACGAGCAGTACTTC. It codes for CASSLGRRVDEQYF.

The chain employs TRBV2 and TRBJ2-7; D call uncertain. There are 12 residues in the CDR3. V dropped 8 bases and J dropped 4 bases, with 12 bases sitting between them. Germline V gene lookup returns CDR1 SNHLY and CDR2 FYNNEI. The CDR3 DNA reads as TGTGCCAGCTTCCAGTTGAGGTACGAGCAGTACTTC. This encodes CASFQLRYEQYF.

The V call is TRBV13, the J call TRBJ2-7; a weak D match, TRBD2 (5 bases). This CDR3 is built from 23 residues. The germline V gene has CDR1 PRHDT and CDR2 FYEKMQ (reference sequence). With 2 bases removed from V and 1 base from J, the gap between germline ends came to 36 bases. The DNA for the CDR3 is TGTGCCAGCAGCTTAAGTGGAGGAGGATCCCCGAATGCTAGTCAGGTGGTTTCCTACGAGCAGTACTTC. Its translation is CASSLSGGGSPNASQVVSYEQYF. The full variable domain, with the rest looked up from reference TRBV13 and TRBJ2-7, is AAGVIQSPRHLIKEKRETATLKCYPIPRHDTVYWYQQGPGQDPQFLISFYEKMQSDKGSIPDRFSAQQFSDYHSELNMSSLELGDSALYFCASSLSGGGSPNASQVVSYEQYFGPGTRLTVT.

V is TRBV20-1 and J is TRBJ2-7; weak D call: TRBD1 (6 bases). V was clipped by 1 base and J by 0 bases, with 19 bases between them. Germline CDR1 is DFQATT and CDR2 is SNEGSKA (reference sequence). CDR3 length equals 17 residues. CDR3 in DNA: TGCAGTGCTAGAGTTGGAGACAGGCCCGGACTCTCCTACGAGCAGTACTTC. Translating it yields CSARVGDRPGLSYEQYF.

The chain joins TRBV29-1 to TRBJ2-2, with TRBD2 as a possible D gene (5 bases). Germline lookup yields CDR1 SQVTM and CDR2 ANQGSEA. V lost 3 bases and J 5 bases, leaving 25 bases between the germline ends. The CDR3 is 18 residues long. The CDR3 spells CSVEALRRGSFGTGELFF. In DNA, the CDR3 is TGCAGCGTTGAGGCCTTGAGGCGAGGGTCATTTGGGACCGGGGAGCTGTTTTTT.

V usage is TRBV20-1 and J usage is TRBJ2-3, with unresolved D. In germline, CDR1 is DFQATT, CDR2 SNEGSKA (reference sequence). This CDR3 has 11 amino acids. This CDR3 reads CSMKRSDTQYF. In nucleotides, the CDR3 is TGCAGCATGAAACGTTCGGATACGCAGTATTTT.

J is TRBJ2-7 and V is TRBV23-1, with D possibly matching TRBD1 (5 bases). TRBV23-1 has ORF status, its function being uncertain. The V and J ends lost 0 bases and 4 bases respectively, with 13 bases between them. The CDR3 runs 15 residues. The CDR3 coding sequence is TGCGCCAGCAGTCAATCCTGCAGGGATGGGTACGAGCAGTACTTC. Protein: CASSQSCRDGYEQYF.

The J gene is TRBJ2-3, the V gene TRBV12-3 or TRBV12-4; D not certain. The CDR3 loop spans 13 amino acids. Trimming stripped 6 bases from V and 1 base from J, with 8 bases between. The CDR3: CASSQSGTDTQYF. In nucleotides, the CDR3 is TGTGCCAGCAGCCAGAGTGGCACAGATACGCAGTATTTT.

This chain links TRBV20-1 with TRBJ2-7, with 7 positions matching TRBD2. V trimming: 6 bases; J trimming: 7 bases; junction bases outside the gene matches: 12. The CDR3 has 13 residues. Germline V CDR1 and CDR2: DFQATT, SNEGSKA (reference sequence). In DNA form, the CDR3 reads TGCAGTGCCGCGTTCTCGGGGGGTTTAGAGCAGTACTTC. This gives the protein CSAAFSGGLEQYF.

This chain uses TRBV7-9 with TRBJ1-2; D call uncertain. Trimming cost V 5 bases and J 2 bases, with 12 bases left between them. The CDR3 contains 14 residues. Germline V CDR1 and CDR2: SEHNR, FQNEAQ (reference sequence). The CDR3 bases are TGTGCCAGCAGCCAGAGCCCCATGAACTATGGCTACACCTTC. Residues: CASSQSPMNYGYTF.

V and J are TRBV7-2 and TRBJ2-3, with 10 bases identical to TRBD2. Germline V gene data show CDR1 as SGHTA and CDR2 as FQGNSA. The V segment lost 3 bases and the J segment 4 bases; nucleotides outside the gene matches: 10. CDR3 size: 17 residues. The CDR3 spells CASSLGRAGGPADTQYF. CDR3 DNA sequence: TGTGCCAGCAGCTTGGGGCGAGCGGGGGGGCCAGCAGATACGCAGTATTTT.

The chain joins TRBV3-1 to TRBJ2-1, with TRBD2 as a possible D gene (6 bases). This CDR3 region has 14 residues. From germline, CDR1 is LGHDT and CDR2 YNNKEL (reference sequence). Trimming took off 4 bases at V and 6 bases at J, with 13 bases between the two ends. In DNA form, the CDR3 reads TGTGCCAGCAGCCTTCCCGGGACTCGCAATGAGCAGTTCTTC. It codes for CASSLPGTRNEQFF.

The chain employs TRBV20-1 and TRBJ2-3; 8 bases are a match to TRBD2. The V and J ends lost 4 bases and 2 bases, in that order; junction bases with no gene match: 11. CDR3 length: 16 amino acids. Germline CDR1 and CDR2: DFQATT and SNEGSKA (reference sequence). The CDR3 here is CSATLLRGAHTDTQYF. The CDR3 DNA follows: TGCAGTGCTACGCTTTTGCGGGGGGCCCACACAGATACGCAGTATTTT.

CDR3 region: CASSNLGLAAYEQYF. In nucleotides, the CDR3 is TGTGCCAGCAGTAACCTGGGACTAGCGGCGTACGAGCAGTACTTC. The rearrangement links TRBV6-6 to TRBJ2-7; 11 bases agree with TRBD2. The CDR3 extends over 15 amino acids. The ends lost 5 bases at V and 4 bases at J; junction bases unmatched: 7. Germline values: CDR1 MNHNY, CDR2 SVGAGI (reference sequence).

The DNA of the CDR3 is TGTGCCAGCAGCCAAAGTCACGGGACTTCCTACGAGCAGTACTTC. Translated: CASSQSHGTSYEQYF. V and J are TRBV4-2 and TRBJ2-7; tentative D call: TRBD2 (6 bases). Germline CDR1 and CDR2: LGHNA and YNFKEQ. The length of the CDR3 is 15 residues. V was clipped by 2 bases and J by 1 base, with 12 bases between them.

V gene TRBV20-1 combines with J gene TRBJ1-2; D not certain. The germline V and J ends were trimmed by 0 bases and 4 bases, with 9 bases remaining between them. The CDR3 covers 13 residues. The V gene's germline CDR1 is DFQATT and CDR2 SNEGSKA (reference sequence). CDR3 amino acids: CSARENSPYGYTF. CDR3 nucleotide sequence: TGCAGTGCTAGAGAAAACAGCCCCTATGGCTACACCTTC.

The chain is built from TRBV6-4 and TRBJ2-3; D perhaps matches TRBD2 (5 bases). Germline V gives CDR1 MRHNA, CDR2 SNTAGT. The CDR3 extends over 15 amino acids. With 5 bases removed from V and 2 bases from J, the gap between germline ends came to 14 bases. CDR3 in amino acids: CASSRTFTTTDTQYF. The CDR3 DNA sequence: TGTGCCAGCAGTCGGACTTTCACCACCACAGATACGCAGTATTTT.

The V and J genes are TRBV6-4 and TRBJ2-5; D is perhaps TRBD1 or TRBD2 (6 bases each). The V and J ends lost 6 bases and 6 bases respectively, with 14 bases between them. The germline CDR1 and CDR2 sequences are MRHNA and SNTAGT. The CDR3 is 13 residues long. The CDR3 is CASRWGARKTQYF. DNA of the CDR3: TGTGCCAGCAGATGGGGGGCGCGAAAGACCCAGTACTTC.

V usage is TRBV20-1 and J usage is TRBJ2-3, with D perhaps matching TRBD2 (6 bases). Looked up from germline, CDR1 is DFQATT and CDR2 is SNEGSKA (reference sequence). The length of the CDR3 is 15 residues. With 6 bases removed from V and 2 bases from J, the gap between germline ends came to 18 bases. The CDR3 protein is CSANGGMGNTDTQYF. In DNA form, the CDR3 reads TGCAGTGCCAATGGGGGGATGGGGAACACAGATACGCAGTATTTT.

The chain is built from TRBV2 and TRBJ2-5, with D hard to call. Germline CDR1 and CDR2: SNHLY and FYNNEI. CDR3 length: 11 residues. Deletions cut 7 bases from V and 2 bases from J, with 5 bases between. The chain's CDR3 is CASTWQETQYF. As DNA, the CDR3 is TGTGCCAGCACTTGGCAAGAGACCCAGTACTTC.